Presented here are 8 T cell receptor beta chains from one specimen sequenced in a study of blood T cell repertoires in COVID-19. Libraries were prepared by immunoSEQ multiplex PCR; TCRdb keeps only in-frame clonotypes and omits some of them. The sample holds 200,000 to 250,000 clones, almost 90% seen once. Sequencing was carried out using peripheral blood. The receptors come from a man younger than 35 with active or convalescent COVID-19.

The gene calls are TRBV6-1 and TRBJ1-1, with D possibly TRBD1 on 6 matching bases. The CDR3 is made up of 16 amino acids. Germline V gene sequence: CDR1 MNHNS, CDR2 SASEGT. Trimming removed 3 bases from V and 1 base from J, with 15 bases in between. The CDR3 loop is CASSDAMHRANTEAFF. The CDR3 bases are TGTGCCAGCAGTGACGCGATGCACAGGGCGAACACTGAAGCTTTCTTT.

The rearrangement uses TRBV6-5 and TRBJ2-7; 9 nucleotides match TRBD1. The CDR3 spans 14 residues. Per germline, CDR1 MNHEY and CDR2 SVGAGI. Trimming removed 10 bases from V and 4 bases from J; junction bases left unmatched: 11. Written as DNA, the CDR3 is TGTGCCACCGGGGGCGGACAGGGGTTTTACGAGCAGTACTTC. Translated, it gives CATGGGQGFYEQYF.

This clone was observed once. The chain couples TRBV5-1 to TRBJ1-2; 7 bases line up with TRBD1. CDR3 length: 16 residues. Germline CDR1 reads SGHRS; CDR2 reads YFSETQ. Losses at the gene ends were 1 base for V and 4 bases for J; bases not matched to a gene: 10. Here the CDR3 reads CASSLSVGDRSYGYTF. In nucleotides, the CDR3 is TGCGCCAGCAGCTTGTCAGTGGGGGACAGATCCTATGGCTACACCTTC.

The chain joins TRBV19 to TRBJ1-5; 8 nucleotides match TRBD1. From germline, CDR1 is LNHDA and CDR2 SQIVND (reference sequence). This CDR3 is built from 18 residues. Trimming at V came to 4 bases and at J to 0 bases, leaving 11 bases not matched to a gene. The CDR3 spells CASSSPDRAVGSNQPQHF. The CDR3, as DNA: TGTGCCAGTAGTAGCCCGGACAGGGCGGTGGGTAGCAATCAGCCCCAGCATTTT.

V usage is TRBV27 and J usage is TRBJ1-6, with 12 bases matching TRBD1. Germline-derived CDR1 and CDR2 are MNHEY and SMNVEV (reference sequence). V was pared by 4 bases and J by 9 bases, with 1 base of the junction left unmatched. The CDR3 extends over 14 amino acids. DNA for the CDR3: TGTGCCAGCAGTTCGGGACAGGGGGCTTCACCCCTCCACTTT. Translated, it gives CASSSGQGASPLHF.

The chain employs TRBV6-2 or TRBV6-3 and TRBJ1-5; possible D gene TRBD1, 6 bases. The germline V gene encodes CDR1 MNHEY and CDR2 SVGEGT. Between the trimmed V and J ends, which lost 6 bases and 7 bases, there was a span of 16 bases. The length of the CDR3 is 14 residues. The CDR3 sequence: CASSLNRVLQPQHF. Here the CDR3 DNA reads TGTGCCAGCAGCCTGAACAGGGTGTTGCAGCCCCAGCATTTT.

Here the CDR3 reads CASTELVLTGVATEAFF. CDR3 nucleotide sequence: TGCGCCAGCACCGAACTCGTATTGACAGGGGTCGCCACTGAAGCTTTCTTT. The chain couples TRBV4-1 to TRBJ1-1; 8 bases fit TRBD1. Germline values: CDR1 MGHRA, CDR2 YSYEKL. Unmatched junction bases numbered 17, after V lost 7 bases and J lost 4 bases. The CDR3 is made up of 17 amino acids.

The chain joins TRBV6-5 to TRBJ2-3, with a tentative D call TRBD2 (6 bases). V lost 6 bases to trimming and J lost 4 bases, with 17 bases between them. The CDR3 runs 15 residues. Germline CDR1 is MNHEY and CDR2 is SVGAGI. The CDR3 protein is CASSSWAGLSDTQYF. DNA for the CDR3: TGTGCCAGCAGCTCCTGGGCGGGACTGTCAGATACGCAGTATTTT.